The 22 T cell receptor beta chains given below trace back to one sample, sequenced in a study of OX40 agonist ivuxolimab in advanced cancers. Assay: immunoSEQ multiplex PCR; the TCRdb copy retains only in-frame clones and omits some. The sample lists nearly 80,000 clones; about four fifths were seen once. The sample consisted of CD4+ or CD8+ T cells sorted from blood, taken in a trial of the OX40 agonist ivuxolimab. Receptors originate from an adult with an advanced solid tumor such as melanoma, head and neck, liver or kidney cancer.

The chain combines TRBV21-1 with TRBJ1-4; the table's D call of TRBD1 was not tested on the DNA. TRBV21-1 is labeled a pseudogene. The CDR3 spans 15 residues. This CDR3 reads CASSKDMTGEEKLFF. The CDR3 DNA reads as TGTGCCAGCAGCAAAGATATGACAGGGGAAGAAAAACTGTTTTTT.

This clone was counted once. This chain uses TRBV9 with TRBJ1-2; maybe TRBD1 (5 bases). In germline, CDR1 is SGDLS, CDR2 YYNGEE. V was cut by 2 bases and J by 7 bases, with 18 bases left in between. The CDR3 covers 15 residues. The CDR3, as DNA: TGTGCCAGCAGCGTGGGGCCGATCCTCGGGGGTGGCTACACCTTC. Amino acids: CASSVGPILGGGYTF. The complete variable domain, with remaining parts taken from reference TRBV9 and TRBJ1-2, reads DSGVTQTPKHLITATGQRVTLRCSPRSGDLSVYWYQQSLDQGLQFLIQYYNGEERAKGNILERFSAQQFPDLHSELNLSSLELGDSALYFCASSVGPILGGGYTFGSGTRLTVV.

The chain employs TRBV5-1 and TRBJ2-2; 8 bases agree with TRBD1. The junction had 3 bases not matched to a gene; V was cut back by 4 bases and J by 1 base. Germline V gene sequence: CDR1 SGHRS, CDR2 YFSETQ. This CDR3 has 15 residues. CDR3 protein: CASSMTGENTGELFF. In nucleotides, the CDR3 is TGCGCCAGCAGCATGACAGGGGAGAACACCGGGGAGCTGTTTTTT.

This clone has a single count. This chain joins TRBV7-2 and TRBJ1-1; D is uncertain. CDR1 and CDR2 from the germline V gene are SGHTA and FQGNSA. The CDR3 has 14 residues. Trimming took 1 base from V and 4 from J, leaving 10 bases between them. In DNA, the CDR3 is TGTGCCAGCAGCTTAGTGGGTAGGACCACTGAAGCTTTCTTT. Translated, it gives CASSLVGRTTEAFF.

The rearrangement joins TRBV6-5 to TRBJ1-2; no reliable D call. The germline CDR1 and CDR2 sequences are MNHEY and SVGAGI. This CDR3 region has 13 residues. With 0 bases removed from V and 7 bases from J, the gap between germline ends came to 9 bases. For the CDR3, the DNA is TGTGCCAGCAGTTACTCGTTTCCTGGTGGCTACACCTTC. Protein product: CASSYSFPGGYTF.

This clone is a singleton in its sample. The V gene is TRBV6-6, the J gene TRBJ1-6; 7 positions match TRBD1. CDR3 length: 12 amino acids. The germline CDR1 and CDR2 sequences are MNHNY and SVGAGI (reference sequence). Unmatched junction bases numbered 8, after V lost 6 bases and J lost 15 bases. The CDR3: CASREGTDNLHF. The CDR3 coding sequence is TGTGCCAGCAGGGAAGGGACAGATAACCTCCACTTT.

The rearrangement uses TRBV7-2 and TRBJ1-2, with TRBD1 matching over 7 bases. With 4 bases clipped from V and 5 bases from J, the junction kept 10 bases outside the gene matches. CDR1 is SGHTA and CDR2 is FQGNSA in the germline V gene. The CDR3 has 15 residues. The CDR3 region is CASSYNRQGLYGYTF. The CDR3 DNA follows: TGTGCCAGCAGCTATAATAGACAGGGTCTGTATGGCTACACCTTC.

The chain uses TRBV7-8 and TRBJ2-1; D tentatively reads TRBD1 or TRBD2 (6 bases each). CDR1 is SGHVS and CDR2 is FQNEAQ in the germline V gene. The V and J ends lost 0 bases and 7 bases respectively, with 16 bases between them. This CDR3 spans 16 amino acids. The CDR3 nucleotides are TGTGCCAGCAGCTTAGCGCGGGACAAACTATGGAATGAGCAGTTCTTC. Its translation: CASSLARDKLWNEQFF.

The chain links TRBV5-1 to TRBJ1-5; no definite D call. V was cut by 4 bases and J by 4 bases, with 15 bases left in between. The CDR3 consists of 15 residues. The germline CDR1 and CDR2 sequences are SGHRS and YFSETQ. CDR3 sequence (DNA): TGCGCCAGCAGCCCTAAGGGCGGGTTTAATCAGCCCCAGCATTTT. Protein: CASSPKGGFNQPQHF.

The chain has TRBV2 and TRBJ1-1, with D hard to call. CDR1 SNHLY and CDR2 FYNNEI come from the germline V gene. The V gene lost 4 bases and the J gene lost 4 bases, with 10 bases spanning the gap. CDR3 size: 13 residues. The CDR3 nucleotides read TGTGCCAGCAGTGTGATGTCAGGCACTGAAGCTTTCTTT. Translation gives CASSVMSGTEAFF.

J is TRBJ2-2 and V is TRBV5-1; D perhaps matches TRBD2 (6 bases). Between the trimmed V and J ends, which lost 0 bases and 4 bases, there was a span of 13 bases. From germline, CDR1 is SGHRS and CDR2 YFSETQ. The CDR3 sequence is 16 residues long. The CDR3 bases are TGCGCCAGCAGCTTGGTCGGGGGAGATGTCACCGGGGAGCTGTTTTTT. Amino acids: CASSLVGGDVTGELFF.

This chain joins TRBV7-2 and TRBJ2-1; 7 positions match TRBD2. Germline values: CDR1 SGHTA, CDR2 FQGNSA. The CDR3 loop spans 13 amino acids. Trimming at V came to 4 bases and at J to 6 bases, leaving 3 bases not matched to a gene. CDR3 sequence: CASSSSGLNEQFF. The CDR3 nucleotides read TGTGCCAGCAGCTCTAGCGGCCTCAATGAGCAGTTCTTC.

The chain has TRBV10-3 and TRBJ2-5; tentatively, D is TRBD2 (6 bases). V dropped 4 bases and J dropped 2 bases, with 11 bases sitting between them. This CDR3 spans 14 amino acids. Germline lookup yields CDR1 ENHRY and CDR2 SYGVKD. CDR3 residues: CAISVGSGQETQYF. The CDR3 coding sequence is TGTGCCATCAGTGTGGGTAGCGGTCAAGAGACCCAGTACTTC.

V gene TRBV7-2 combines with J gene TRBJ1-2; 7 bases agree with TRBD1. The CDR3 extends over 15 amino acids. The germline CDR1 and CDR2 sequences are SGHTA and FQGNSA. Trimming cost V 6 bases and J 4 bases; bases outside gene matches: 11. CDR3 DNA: TGTGCCAGCAGATCGACAACAGGGGTTAGCTATGGCTACACCTTC. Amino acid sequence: CASRSTTGVSYGYTF.

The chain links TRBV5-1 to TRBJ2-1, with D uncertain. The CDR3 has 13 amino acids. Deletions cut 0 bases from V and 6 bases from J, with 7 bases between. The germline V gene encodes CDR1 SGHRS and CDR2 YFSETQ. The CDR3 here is CASSLGPTNEQFF. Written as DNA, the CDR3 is TGCGCCAGCAGCTTGGGGCCCACCAATGAGCAGTTCTTC.

The CDR3 bases are TGCAGCGTGGCGGGGACGGTACGAAAATTCAATGAGCAGTTCTTC. It specifies CSVAGTVRKFNEQFF. The V call is TRBV29-1, the J call TRBJ2-1, with D possibly being TRBD2 (6 bases). Trimming stripped 6 bases from V and 6 bases from J, with 21 bases between. The CDR3 runs 15 residues. Per the germline V gene, CDR1 is SQVTM and CDR2 is ANQGSEA.

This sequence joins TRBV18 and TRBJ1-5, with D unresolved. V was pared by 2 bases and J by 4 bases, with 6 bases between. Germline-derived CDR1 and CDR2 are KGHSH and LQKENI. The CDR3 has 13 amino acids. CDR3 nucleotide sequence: TGTGCCAGCTCACCAGGGGTTAATCAGCCCCAGCATTTT. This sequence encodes CASSPGVNQPQHF.

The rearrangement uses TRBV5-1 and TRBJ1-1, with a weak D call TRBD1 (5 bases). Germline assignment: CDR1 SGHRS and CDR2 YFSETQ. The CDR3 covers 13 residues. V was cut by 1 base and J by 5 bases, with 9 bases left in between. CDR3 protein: CASSLLGETEAFF. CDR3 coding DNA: TGCGCCAGCAGCTTGTTAGGGGAAACTGAAGCTTTCTTT.

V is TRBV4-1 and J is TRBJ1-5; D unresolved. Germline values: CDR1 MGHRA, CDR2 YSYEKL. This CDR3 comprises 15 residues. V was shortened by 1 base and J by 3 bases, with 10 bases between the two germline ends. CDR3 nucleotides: TGCGCCAGCAGCCAAGTAGGCCAGAACAATCAGCCCCAGCATTTT. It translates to CASSQVGQNNQPQHF.

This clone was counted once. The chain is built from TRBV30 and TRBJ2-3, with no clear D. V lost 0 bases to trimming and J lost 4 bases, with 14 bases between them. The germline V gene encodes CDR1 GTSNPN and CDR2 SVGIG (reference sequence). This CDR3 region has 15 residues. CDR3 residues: CAWSVPLMIPDTQYF. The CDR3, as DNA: TGTGCCTGGAGTGTACCTTTGATGATCCCAGATACGCAGTATTTT.

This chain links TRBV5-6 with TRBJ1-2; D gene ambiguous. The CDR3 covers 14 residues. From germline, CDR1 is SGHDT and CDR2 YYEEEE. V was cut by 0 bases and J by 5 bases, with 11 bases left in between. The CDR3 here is CASSLGQVWYGYTF. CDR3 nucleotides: TGTGCCAGCAGCTTGGGGCAGGTCTGGTATGGCTACACCTTC.

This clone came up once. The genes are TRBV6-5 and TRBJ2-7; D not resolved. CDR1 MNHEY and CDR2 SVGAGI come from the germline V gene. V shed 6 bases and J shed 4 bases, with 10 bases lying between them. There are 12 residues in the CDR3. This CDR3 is CASRKGRYEQYF. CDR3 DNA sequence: TGTGCCAGCAGAAAAGGGCGATACGAGCAGTACTTC.